This TCR beta chain is from a study of T-cell memory formation after mild COVID-19. Overall study: Clustering of TCRs was largely donor specific.

This clonotype came up a few times. Its specificity is not known. Notes on the study in general: CM and EM subsets held most contracting CD4+ clones; EMRA held CD8+ ones. Balance between CD4 and CD8 was seen in clones contracting day 15 to 85, and a CD4+ lean was seen in later expanders.

CDR3 length: 14 amino acids. Trimming at V came to 6 bases and at J to 4 bases, leaving 4 bases not matched to a gene. 5'RACE, which relied on constant-segment primers, yielded TCR alpha and TCR beta cDNA libraries carrying sample barcodes and UMIs. TCRdb ran MiXCR on the 5' RACE reads and lists one entry per CDR3 protein. The table includes hundreds of thousands of distinct CDR3 sequences, roughly 20% detected once. This TCR was sampled from an adult woman who had mild COVID-19 (a few samples of this study predate the infection). Cell type and time point are not known. The V gene is TRBV12-3 or TRBV12-4, the J gene TRBJ1-5; 9 nucleotides align to TRBD1. Sequencing input: PBMCs or a T cell subset sorted from them (not recorded which). The CDR3: CASSQTGGNQPQHF. DNA of the CDR3: TGTGCCAGCAGCCAGACAGGGGGGAATCAGCCCCAGCATTTT.